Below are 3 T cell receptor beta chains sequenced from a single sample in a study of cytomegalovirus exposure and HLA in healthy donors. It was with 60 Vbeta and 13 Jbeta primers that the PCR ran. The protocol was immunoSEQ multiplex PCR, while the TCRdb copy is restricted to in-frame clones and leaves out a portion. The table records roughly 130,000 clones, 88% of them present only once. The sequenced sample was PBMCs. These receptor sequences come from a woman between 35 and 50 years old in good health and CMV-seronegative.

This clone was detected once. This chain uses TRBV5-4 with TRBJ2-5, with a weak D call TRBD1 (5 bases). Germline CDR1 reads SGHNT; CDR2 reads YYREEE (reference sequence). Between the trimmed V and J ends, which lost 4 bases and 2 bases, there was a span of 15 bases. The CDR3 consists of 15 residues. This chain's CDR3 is CASSPAGFRQETQYF. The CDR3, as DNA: TGTGCCAGCAGCCCAGCAGGGTTTAGGCAAGAGACCCAGTACTTC. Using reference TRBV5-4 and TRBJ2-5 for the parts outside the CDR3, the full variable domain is ETGVTQSPTHLIKTRGQQVTLRCSSQSGHNTVSWYQQALGQGPQFIFQYYREEENGRGNFPPRFSGLQFPNYSSELNVNALELDDSALYLCASSPAGFRQETQYFGPGTRLLVL.

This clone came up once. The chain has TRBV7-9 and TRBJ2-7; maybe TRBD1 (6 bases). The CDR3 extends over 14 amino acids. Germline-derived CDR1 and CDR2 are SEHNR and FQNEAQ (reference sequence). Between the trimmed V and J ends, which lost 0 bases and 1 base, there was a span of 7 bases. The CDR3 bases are TGTGCCAGCAGCTTAGCCGGACAGTCCTACGAGCAGTACTTC. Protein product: CASSLAGQSYEQYF.

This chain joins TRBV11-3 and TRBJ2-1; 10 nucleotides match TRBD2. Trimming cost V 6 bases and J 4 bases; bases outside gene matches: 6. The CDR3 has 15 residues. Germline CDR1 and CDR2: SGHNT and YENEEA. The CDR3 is CASSPSGSGYNEQFF. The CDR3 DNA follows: TGTGCCAGCAGTCCTAGCGGGAGCGGGTACAATGAGCAGTTCTTC.